The clone carrying this TCR beta chain was counted between two and nine times. The data were obtained in a study of response to subunit inactivated influenza vaccine. This CDR3 spans 14 amino acids. The germline V gene encodes CDR1 ENHRY and CDR2 SYGVKD. Trimming shortened V by 6 bases and J by 0 bases, and 6 bases separated the two germline ends. TCRdb re-called the RT-PCR reads through MiXCR, storing one row per CDR3 protein. The sample has under 200,000 distinct CDR3 sequences; roughly a tenth are singletons. This specimen consisted of non-naive T cells sorted from PBMCs, obtained more than 35 days after vaccination. J is TRBJ2-6 and V is TRBV10-3; D is ambiguous. This sequence was found in a man aged 50-59 years who received an inactivated influenza vaccine. CDR3 sequence reads: CAISRISGANVLTF. In DNA, the CDR3 is TGTGCCATCAGCCGGATCTCTGGGGCCAACGTCCTGACTTTC.